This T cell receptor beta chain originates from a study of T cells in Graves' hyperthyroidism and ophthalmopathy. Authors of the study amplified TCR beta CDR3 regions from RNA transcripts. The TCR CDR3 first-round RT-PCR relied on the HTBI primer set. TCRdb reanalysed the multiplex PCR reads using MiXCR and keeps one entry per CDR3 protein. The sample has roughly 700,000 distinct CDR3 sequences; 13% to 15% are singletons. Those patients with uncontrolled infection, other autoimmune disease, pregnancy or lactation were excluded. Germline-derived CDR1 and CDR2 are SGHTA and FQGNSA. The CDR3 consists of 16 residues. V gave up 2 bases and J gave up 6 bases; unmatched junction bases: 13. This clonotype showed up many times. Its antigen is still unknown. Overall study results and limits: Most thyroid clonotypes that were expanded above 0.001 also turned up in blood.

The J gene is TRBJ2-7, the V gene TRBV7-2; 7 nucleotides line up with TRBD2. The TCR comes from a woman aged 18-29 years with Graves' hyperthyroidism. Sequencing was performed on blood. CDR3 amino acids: CASSLSWGGSGGEQYF. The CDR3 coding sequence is TGTGCCAGCAGCTTAAGTTGGGGCGGGAGTGGGGGCGAGCAGTACTTC.